The clone carrying this T cell receptor beta chain has more than one count but fewer than ten. Its specificity is unknown. The entry originates in a study of T cells after yellow fever vaccination. Study results and limitations: Faster peaking, at day 5 versus 15, marked a secondary response that was weaker. CD4 and CD8 compartments shared a small share of clonotypes. Re-detected after boosting: most primary clones, 96% of CD4 and 80% to 90% of CD8.

Synthesis of TCR cDNA relied on 5'RACE template switching, which attached a universal primer site and UMIs. A single record per CDR3 protein comes from TCRdb applying MiXCR to the 5' RACE reads. The sample holds about 550,000 distinct CDR3 sequences; approximately 21% are singletons and the top ten take about 13%. Germline CDR1 is SGHTA and CDR2 is FQGNSA. The CDR3 has 17 amino acids. Deletions cut 4 bases from V and 5 bases from J, with 20 bases between. The receptor was derived from a man aged 25 to 40 who received the YFV17D yellow fever vaccine. This chain links TRBV7-2 with TRBJ2-2; the D gene is possibly TRBD2 (6 bases). The specimen was PBMCs, collected 15 days after the yellow fever booster vaccination. The CDR3 region has the DNA TGTGCCAGCAGCTCAAGACTAGTGGGAGGAAGAACCGGGGAGCTGTTTTTT. Its translation: CASSSRLVGGRTGELFF.